Described below is a single TCR beta chain sequence and its context. Amplified TCR beta CDR3 regions derived from RNA transcripts. Carried out on the TCR CDR3, a first-round RT-PCR used the HTBI primer set. TCRdb called the multiplex PCR reads again in MiXCR, with one record for every CDR3 protein. The data show about 530,000 distinct CDR3 sequences, with approximately 17% seen just once and roughly 15% held by the top ten. This record comes from a study of T cells in Graves' hyperthyroidism and ophthalmopathy. In germline, CDR1 is MNHEY, CDR2 SMNVEV (reference sequence). The CDR3 spans 15 residues. Trimming took 5 bases from V and 3 from J; bases not matched to a gene: 9.

The clonotype comes from a young woman with Graves' ophthalmopathy. The genes are TRBV27 and TRBJ2-7; TRBD1 agrees at 8 bases. The material sequenced was blood. The CDR3 DNA reads as TGTGCCAGCAGTGATCTGGACAGGGCGGACTACGAGCAGTACTTC. It encodes CASSDLDRADYEQYF.